Listed below are T cell receptor beta chains from one sample, sequenced in a study of shared clonotypes between healthy human individuals. Sequencing used immunoSEQ multiplex PCR; TCRdb keeps in-frame clones, though not all of them. In the table there are millions of clones, around 95% of which are singletons. Material for sequencing was naive CD4+ T cells sorted from blood. The source is a man aged 18 to 35 in good health. CDR3s include the opening cysteine and the closing phenylalanine or tryptophan. Each record gives: D gene, J gene, V gene, clone size, CDR3 DNA, CDR3 protein. A D gene is named only where the DNA matches it firmly. Clone size, where shown, is once, few, many, or a class for clones that have expanded.

d_call: .
j_call: TRBJ1-1
v_call: TRBV7-3
clone_size: .
cdr3_nt: TGTGCCAGCAGCTTATATGAGGGAAGCACTGAAGCTTTCTTT
cdr3_aa: CASSLYEGSTEAFF

d_call: TRBD1
j_call: TRBJ2-7
v_call: TRBV7-6
clone_size: .
cdr3_nt: TGTGCCAGCAGCTACTTCCCGTCAGGGACAGGGCAATTAGACGAGCAGTACTTC
cdr3_aa: CASSYFPSGTGQLDEQYF

d_call: .
j_call: TRBJ2-5
v_call: TRBV7-2
clone_size: .
cdr3_nt: TGTGCCAGCAGCTCGGAACACCTTCAGACCCAGTACTTC
cdr3_aa: CASSSEHLQTQYF

d_call: TRBD1
j_call: TRBJ2-5
v_call: TRBV19
clone_size: .
cdr3_nt: TGTGCCAGTAGCAGGGGACAGGGGTGGGAGACCCAGTACTTC
cdr3_aa: CASSRGQGWETQYF

d_call: .
j_call: TRBJ1-1
v_call: TRBV4-1
clone_size: few
cdr3_nt: TGCGCCAGCAGCCAATGGCCCCTGACAGTGAACACTGAAGCTTTCTTT
cdr3_aa: CASSQWPLTVNTEAFF

d_call: .
j_call: TRBJ2-1
v_call: TRBV9
clone_size: .
cdr3_nt: TGTGCCAGCAGCGTAGCTCTACACAATGAGCAGTTCTTC
cdr3_aa: CASSVALHNEQFF

d_call: TRBD1
j_call: TRBJ1-6
v_call: TRBV5-8
clone_size: once
cdr3_nt: TGTGCCAGCAGCTCGACAGGGGTATGGAATTCACCCCTCCACTTT
cdr3_aa: CASSSTGVWNSPLHF

d_call: TRBD1
j_call: TRBJ1-6
v_call: TRBV5-8
clone_size: .
cdr3_nt: TGTGCCAGCAGCTTGGGACAGGGGCTACGGTCACCCCTCCACTTT
cdr3_aa: CASSLGQGLRSPLHF

d_call: .
j_call: TRBJ2-7
v_call: TRBV28
clone_size: .
cdr3_nt: TGTGCCAGCAGCCGTCCAACAGGGAGGGGAGCGTACGAGCAGTACTTC
cdr3_aa: CASSRPTGRGAYEQYF

d_call: .
j_call: TRBJ2-1
v_call: TRBV9
clone_size: .
cdr3_nt: TGTGCCAGCAGCGTGGAGGAGGTTCACAATGAGCAGTTCTTC
cdr3_aa: CASSVEEVHNEQFF

d_call: TRBD1
j_call: TRBJ2-7
v_call: TRBV10-1
clone_size: once
cdr3_nt: TGCGCCAGCAGTGACAATCATCCGGGACAGGGAATTGGCGAGCAGTACTTC
cdr3_aa: CASSDNHPGQGIGEQYF

d_call: TRBD2
j_call: TRBJ2-7
v_call: TRBV19
clone_size: .
cdr3_nt: TGTGCCAGTAGCCCAGCTGGGACTAGCCTCTACGAGCAGTACTTC
cdr3_aa: CASSPAGTSLYEQYF

d_call: TRBD1
j_call: TRBJ2-7
v_call: TRBV10-1
clone_size: .
cdr3_nt: TGCGCCAGCAGTGAGGGTACTTGGACAGGGACCTATGGCGAGCAGTACTTC
cdr3_aa: CASSEGTWTGTYGEQYF

d_call: .
j_call: TRBJ2-3
v_call: TRBV6-1
clone_size: .
cdr3_nt: TGTGCCAGCAGTGAAGTGGGGGGCGTAACAGATACGCAGTATTTT
cdr3_aa: CASSEVGGVTDTQYF

d_call: .
j_call: TRBJ1-5
v_call: TRBV6-1
clone_size: .
cdr3_nt: TGTGCCAGCAGTGAACAGGGGCCGAACAATCAGCCCCAGCATTTT
cdr3_aa: CASSEQGPNNQPQHF

d_call: .
j_call: TRBJ2-7
v_call: TRBV18
clone_size: .
cdr3_nt: TGTGCCAGCTCACCCTTTTCCTCTTACGAGCAGTACTTC
cdr3_aa: CASSPFSSYEQYF

d_call: TRBD2
j_call: TRBJ2-3
v_call: TRBV11-2
clone_size: .
cdr3_nt: TGTGCCAGCAGCCGAGCGGGAAACGCAGATACGCAGTATTTT
cdr3_aa: CASSRAGNADTQYF

d_call: .
j_call: TRBJ2-6
v_call: TRBV5-4
clone_size: .
cdr3_nt: TGTGCCAGCAGCTTGGACAGGGCCAACGTCCTGACTTTC
cdr3_aa: CASSLDRANVLTF

d_call: .
j_call: TRBJ2-1
v_call: TRBV20-1
clone_size: .
cdr3_nt: TGCAGTGCTAGACGGGATGAGCAGTTCTTC
cdr3_aa: CSARRDEQFF

d_call: .
j_call: TRBJ2-3
v_call: TRBV7-2
clone_size: .
cdr3_nt: TGTGCCAGCAGCTCCAGGACTTTGTACACAGATACGCAGTATTTT
cdr3_aa: CASSSRTLYTDTQYF

d_call: TRBD1
j_call: TRBJ1-5
v_call: TRBV28
clone_size: once
cdr3_nt: TGTGCCAGCAGCATAGGACAGGGGACTAAACAGCCCCAGCATTTT
cdr3_aa: CASSIGQGTKQPQHF

d_call: .
j_call: TRBJ2-5
v_call: TRBV5-1
clone_size: .
cdr3_nt: TGCGCCAGCAAAGTCGGTTTGGCGATTGAGACCCAGTACTTC
cdr3_aa: CASKVGLAIETQYF

d_call: .
j_call: TRBJ1-6
v_call: TRBV6-5
clone_size: .
cdr3_nt: TGTGCCAGCAGTGAACAGGGTGATAATTCACCCCTCCACTTT
cdr3_aa: CASSEQGDNSPLHF

d_call: .
j_call: TRBJ1-1
v_call: TRBV28
clone_size: .
cdr3_nt: TGTGCCAGCAGTTTCAAGGGCCGTACTGAAGCTTTCTTT
cdr3_aa: CASSFKGRTEAFF

d_call: .
j_call: TRBJ2-7
v_call: TRBV2
clone_size: .
cdr3_nt: TGTGCCAGCACGGACGGAGTATACTCCTACGAGCAGTACTTC
cdr3_aa: CASTDGVYSYEQYF

d_call: TRBD1
j_call: TRBJ1-4
v_call: TRBV28
clone_size: .
cdr3_nt: TGTGCCAGCAGTGGACAGGGGGCTAATGAAAAACTGTTTTTT
cdr3_aa: CASSGQGANEKLFF

d_call: .
j_call: TRBJ2-7
v_call: TRBV5-4
clone_size: .
cdr3_nt: TGTGCCAGCAGCTTGGGGTCCCACGAGCAGTACTTC
cdr3_aa: CASSLGSHEQYF

d_call: .
j_call: TRBJ2-1
v_call: TRBV30
clone_size: once
cdr3_nt: TGTGCCTGGAGTGTACCCAGAGGCAATGAGCAGTTCTTC
cdr3_aa: CAWSVPRGNEQFF

d_call: .
j_call: TRBJ1-6
v_call: TRBV27
clone_size: .
cdr3_nt: TGTGCCAGCAGTCTGGTCGTGGGGGCGGTTGATTCACCCCTCCACTTT
cdr3_aa: CASSLVVGAVDSPLHF

d_call: .
j_call: TRBJ1-4
v_call: TRBV5-4
clone_size: .
cdr3_nt: TGTGCCAGCAGCTTGGCATCGGGAGGTGAAAAACTGTTTTTT
cdr3_aa: CASSLASGGEKLFF

d_call: TRBD1
j_call: TRBJ1-5
v_call: TRBV23-1
clone_size: once
cdr3_nt: TGCGCCAGCAGTCAATCAACTTCGGACAGGCATAGCAATCAGCCCCAGCATTTT
cdr3_aa: CASSQSTSDRHSNQPQHF